This entry lists 20 T cell receptor beta chains sequenced from one sample in a study of blood T cell repertoires in COVID-19. Sequencing used immunoSEQ multiplex PCR; TCRdb keeps in-frame clones, though not all of them. The sample consists of about 190,000 clones, over 80% of them appearing once. The sample taken for sequencing was peripheral blood. Source of these receptors: a woman in her thirties or forties with acute or convalescent COVID-19.

A single count supports this clone. The chain employs TRBV27 and TRBJ2-5, with D maybe TRBD2 (5 bases). V lost 7 bases, J lost 6 bases, and 21 bases lay in between. The CDR3 is 15 residues long. In germline, CDR1 is MNHEY, CDR2 SMNVEV (reference sequence). CDR3 sequence (DNA): TGTGCCAGCATCGATAATAGGACTGCCAACAAGACCCAGTACTTC. Residues: CASIDNRTANKTQYF.

The chain uses TRBV30 and TRBJ2-3; TRBD2 matches at 7 bases. The CDR3 is made up of 15 amino acids. From germline, CDR1 is GTSNPN and CDR2 SVGIG (reference sequence). The trim removed 8 bases at V and 1 base at J, leaving 12 bases unmatched. DNA for the CDR3: TGTGCCAGGACGGAGGGGACTATTGGCACAGATACGCAGTATTTT. Translation gives CARTEGTIGTDTQYF.

This chain joins TRBV7-9 and TRBJ1-2; 7 positions agree with TRBD1. Germline V CDR1 and CDR2: SEHNR, FQNEAQ (reference sequence). The CDR3 sequence is 17 residues long. Germline trimming cut 1 base from V and 4 bases from J; bases unmatched to any gene: 12. The CDR3, as DNA: TGTGCCAGCAGCTTAGTGGTCAGGGGGACGCTAGGCTATGGCTACACCTTC. This sequence encodes CASSLVVRGTLGYGYTF.

This clone was counted at least ten times. The chain recombines TRBV18 with TRBJ1-1; D is perhaps TRBD1 (6 bases). Germline V gene data show CDR1 as KGHSH and CDR2 as LQKENI. The length of the CDR3 is 12 residues. The germline V and J ends were trimmed by 1 base and 6 bases, with 6 bases remaining between them. CDR3 coding DNA: TGTGCCAGCTCACCACGGGGGCCTGAAGCTTTCTTT. Protein: CASSPRGPEAFF.

The genes are TRBV5-8 and TRBJ1-1; no definite D call. Trimming shortened V by 2 bases and J by 2 bases, and 19 bases separated the two germline ends. The CDR3 consists of 17 residues. CDR1 is SGHTS, CDR2 YDEGEE, per germline. CDR3 sequence: CASSLGSTWSGNTEAFF. The CDR3 DNA reads as TGTGCCAGCAGCTTAGGGTCGACCTGGTCGGGAAACACTGAAGCTTTCTTT.

The chain links TRBV18 to TRBJ2-7, with 8 bases that match TRBD1. Trimming took 0 bases from V and 3 from J; bases not matched to a gene: 4. Per germline, CDR1 KGHSH and CDR2 LQKENI. The CDR3 length is 15 residues. CDR3 sequence reads: CASSPPTGEYYEQYF. The CDR3 DNA sequence: TGTGCCAGCTCACCACCGACAGGGGAATACTACGAGCAGTACTTC.

The chain is built from TRBV28 and TRBJ1-2; D is unclear. Germline CDR1 and CDR2: MDHEN and SYDVKM. The CDR3 contains 12 residues. Trimming took 8 bases from V and 8 from J, leaving 15 bases between them. CDR3 protein: CASGGFGRGYTF. The CDR3 region has the DNA TGTGCCAGCGGAGGTTTCGGTAGGGGCTACACCTTC.

The V and J genes are TRBV10-2 and TRBJ2-7; 7 bases map to TRBD2. The J segment lost 2 bases and the V segment lost 2 bases, leaving 9 bases of the junction unmatched. The CDR3 loop spans 16 amino acids. In germline, CDR1 is WSHSY, CDR2 SAAADI. The CDR3 DNA reads TGCGCCAGCAGTGAGGGCGTGGCGGGAGCACCCTACGAGCAGTACTTC. As protein: CASSEGVAGAPYEQYF.

This chain uses TRBV28 with TRBJ1-6; 8 bases align to TRBD1. The CDR3 runs 16 residues. J was trimmed by 3 bases and V by 5 bases; bases with no gene match: 6. The germline V gene has CDR1 MDHEN and CDR2 SYDVKM. CDR3 sequence reads: CASSSGQGFYNSPLHF. Written as DNA, the CDR3 is TGTGCCAGCAGTAGCGGACAGGGTTTCTATAATTCACCCCTCCACTTT.

The genes are TRBV11-3 and TRBJ2-3, with D hard to call. Germline V gene data show CDR1 as SGHNT and CDR2 as YENEEA. This CDR3 contains 13 residues. V was trimmed by 3 bases and J by 4 bases, leaving 8 bases between them. Here the CDR3 reads CASSLLRSDTQYF. As DNA, the CDR3 is TGTGCCAGCAGCTTGCTGAGGTCAGATACGCAGTATTTT.

The chain uses TRBV6-7 and TRBJ2-7, with a possible D match to TRBD1 (5 bases). TRBV6-7 is an ORF for which the function is uncertain. The germline V and J ends were trimmed by 5 bases and 3 bases, with 14 bases remaining between them. This CDR3 is built from 14 residues. As DNA, the CDR3 is TGTGCCAGCAGTGAGCCCAGGGCAGTCTACGAGCAGTACTTC. Translated, it gives CASSEPRAVYEQYF.

The chain is built from TRBV6-5 and TRBJ1-6; possibly TRBD1 for D (5 bases). Germline V gene data show CDR1 as MNHEY and CDR2 as SVGAGI. The CDR3 has 11 amino acids. Trimming left V 8 bases short and J 10 bases short, with 9 bases between. The DNA for the CDR3 is TGTGCCAGCGGGGCGAGATCACCCCTCCACTTT. This translates into CASGARSPLHF.

This CDR3 reads CASSFGAGNEQFF. In DNA form, the CDR3 reads TGTGCCAGCAGTTTTGGGGCCGGTAATGAGCAGTTCTTC. The genes are TRBV12-3 or TRBV12-4 and TRBJ2-1, with a tentative D call TRBD1 (5 bases). The CDR3 spans 13 residues. With 3 bases removed from V and 7 bases from J, the gap between germline ends came to 10 bases.

This sequence joins TRBV5-1 and TRBJ1-4; 9 bases are shared with TRBD1. Germline V gene sequence: CDR1 SGHRS, CDR2 YFSETQ. CDR3 length: 16 residues. V dropped 1 base and J dropped 1; count of bases not matched to a gene: 2. In nucleotides, the CDR3 is TGCGCCAGCAGCTTGACAGGGGGCAGAACTAATGAAAAACTGTTTTTT. As protein: CASSLTGGRTNEKLFF.

The chain uses TRBV28 and TRBJ1-2; TRBD1 is a possible D gene (6 bases). CDR3 length equals 13 residues. Trimming removed 3 bases at V and 4 bases at J, with 9 bases between. CDR1 MDHEN and CDR2 SYDVKM come from the germline V gene. The CDR3 reads CASSFDRTYGYTF. The CDR3 DNA is TGTGCCAGCAGTTTCGACAGGACCTATGGCTACACCTTC.

The chain is built from TRBV12-3 or TRBV12-4 and TRBJ2-1; D gene unclear. This CDR3 spans 12 amino acids. V lost 2 bases and J 8 bases, leaving 7 bases between the germline ends. CDR3 amino acids: CASSLFPDEQFF. CDR3 nucleotides: TGTGCCAGCAGTTTATTTCCCGATGAGCAGTTCTTC.

In this sample, this clone turned up a few times. V usage is TRBV19 and J usage is TRBJ1-6, with 7 nucleotides matching TRBD1. J lost 7 bases, V lost 4 bases, and 4 bases had no gene match. The germline V gene encodes CDR1 LNHDA and CDR2 SQIVND (reference sequence). This CDR3 is built from 14 residues. DNA for the CDR3: TGTGCCAGTAGTAGAGGGGGCACGAATTCACCCCTCCACTTT. Its protein is CASSRGGTNSPLHF.

The chain's CDR3 is CASSPGGIGSPLHF. The CDR3 DNA follows: TGTGCCAGCTCACCAGGGGGGATTGGCTCACCCCTCCACTTT. The chain is built from TRBV18 and TRBJ1-6; D perhaps matches TRBD1 (5 bases). From germline, CDR1 is KGHSH and CDR2 LQKENI. There are 14 residues in the CDR3. V lost 2 bases to trimming and J lost 10 bases, with 12 bases between them.

The table lists this clone with many counts. The CDR3 sequence: CASSPRHTLNYGYTF. CDR3 nucleotide sequence: TGTGCCAGCTCACCACGACATACTTTGAACTATGGCTACACCTTC. The genes are TRBV18 and TRBJ1-2, with D hard to call. The CDR3 covers 15 residues. V lost 1 base and J 2 bases, leaving 11 bases between the germline ends. Germline V CDR1 and CDR2: KGHSH, LQKENI.

The chain joins TRBV11-3 to TRBJ2-5; 13 nucleotides agree with TRBD2. This CDR3 has 16 residues. Germline V gene sequence: CDR1 SGHNT, CDR2 YENEEA. The trim removed 5 bases at V and 4 bases at J, leaving 7 bases unmatched. CDR3 loop: CASSPGLAGDRETQYF. In DNA form, the CDR3 reads TGTGCCAGCAGCCCAGGACTAGCGGGGGACCGAGAGACCCAGTACTTC.